These 5 T cell receptor beta chains share one sample of origin, sequenced in a study of T-cell reconstitution after alpha-beta-depleted transplantation in children. Using unique molecular identifiers, the investigators prepared the TCRbeta library. TCRdb re-called the PCR reads through MiXCR, storing one row per CDR3 protein. Here the sample spans a few hundred thousand distinct CDR3 sequences, around 9.6% being singletons. The sample consisted of PBMCs from the stem cell graft donor, taken from the stem cell graft. The receptors shown here come from a human donor who donated a stem cell graft to a child with SCID.

This clonotype has at least ten counts. V is TRBV12-3 or TRBV12-4 and J is TRBJ2-2; possibly TRBD1 for D (6 bases). The CDR3 extends over 16 amino acids. Trimming took 6 bases from V and 0 from J, leaving 14 bases between them. The CDR3 spells CASSQIKGANTGELFF. CDR3 coding DNA: TGTGCCAGCAGCCAGATTAAGGGGGCGAACACCGGGGAGCTGTTTTTT.

The chain links TRBV12-3 or TRBV12-4 to TRBJ1-1; maybe TRBD1 (5 bases). The CDR3 covers 15 residues. V dropped 9 bases and J dropped 0 bases, with 17 bases sitting between them. The CDR3 sequence: CASIRRGRLNTEAFF. CDR3 nucleotide sequence: TGTGCCAGTATAAGGAGGGGTCGACTGAACACTGAAGCTTTCTTT.

The chain recombines TRBV28 with TRBJ2-7; the match to TRBD2 covers 11 bases. The germline V gene has CDR1 MDHEN and CDR2 SYDVKM. The length of the CDR3 is 15 residues. Trimming took 5 bases from V and 2 from J; bases not matched to a gene: 5. DNA for the CDR3: TGTGCCAGCAGTCGACTAGCGGGGCGAGCCTACGAGCAGTACTTC. It translates to CASSRLAGRAYEQYF.

This clonotype was seen a handful of times. V gene TRBV7-9 combines with J gene TRBJ1-5; TRBD1 agrees at 9 bases. V dropped 6 bases and J dropped 3; count of bases not matched to a gene: 6. Germline CDR1 is SEHNR and CDR2 is FQNEAQ (reference sequence). The CDR3 loop spans 15 amino acids. The CDR3 sequence is CASSPGQGFNQPQHF. CDR3 nucleotide sequence: TGTGCCAGCAGTCCGGGACAGGGATTCAATCAGCCCCAGCATTTT.

This clonotype was picked up many times. The V gene is TRBV18, the J gene TRBJ2-1, with D perhaps given as TRBD1 or TRBD2 (5 bases each). This CDR3 is 16 amino acids long. CDR1 is KGHSH and CDR2 is LQKENI in the germline V gene. The V gene lost 6 bases and the J gene lost 9 bases, with 24 bases spanning the gap. The DNA for the CDR3 is TGTGCCAGCTCCCCAAGTGGGAGTCTGGGACCAAGTGAGCAGTTCTTC. Translated, it gives CASSPSGSLGPSEQFF.